This T cell receptor (beta chain) was captured by sequencing in a study of PD-1 blockade in classical Hodgkin lymphoma. Study results and limitations: Repertoires differed for reasons still undefined, possibly disease activity or prior therapy.

Every patient experienced relapse after autologous stem cell transplantation, and brentuximab vedotin exposure varied. Clones were sequenced by immunoSEQ multiplex PCR, and TCRdb holds only the in-frame ones, with some missing. The sample contains tens of thousands of clones, 90% to 95% of which appear only once. To note about this clone: Antigen unknown.

Trimming at V came to 5 bases and at J to 4 bases, leaving 13 bases not matched to a gene. The CDR3 is made up of 16 amino acids. The germline CDR1 and CDR2 sequences are SGHTA and FQGTGA. The clonotype originates from a human donor with classical Hodgkin lymphoma. The sample consisted of peripheral blood mononuclear cells (PBMCs), taken at baseline. The J gene is TRBJ2-5, the V gene TRBV7-3; TRBD1 aligns across 7 bases. The CDR3 nucleotides are TGTGCCAGCAGCCACGTCCCACAGGGGAAGGGAGAGACCCAGTACTTC. Its protein product is CASSHVPQGKGETQYF.